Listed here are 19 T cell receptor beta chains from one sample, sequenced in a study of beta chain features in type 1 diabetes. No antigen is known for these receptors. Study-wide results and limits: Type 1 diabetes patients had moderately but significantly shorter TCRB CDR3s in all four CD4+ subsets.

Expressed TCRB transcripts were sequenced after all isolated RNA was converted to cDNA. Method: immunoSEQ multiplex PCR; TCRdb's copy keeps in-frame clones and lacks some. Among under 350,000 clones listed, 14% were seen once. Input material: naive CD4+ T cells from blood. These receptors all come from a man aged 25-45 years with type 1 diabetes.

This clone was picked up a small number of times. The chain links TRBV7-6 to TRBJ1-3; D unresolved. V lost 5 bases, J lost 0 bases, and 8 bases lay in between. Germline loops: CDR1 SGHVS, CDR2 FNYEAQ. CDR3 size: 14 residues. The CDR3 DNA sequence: TGTGCCAGCAGCATCGCGAGCTCTGGAAACACCATATATTTT. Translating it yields CASSIASSGNTIYF.

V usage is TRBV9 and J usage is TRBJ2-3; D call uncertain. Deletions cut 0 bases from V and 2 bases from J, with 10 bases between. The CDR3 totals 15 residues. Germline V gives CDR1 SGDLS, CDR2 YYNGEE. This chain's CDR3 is CASSVGGHDTDTQYF. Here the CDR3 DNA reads TGTGCCAGCAGCGTAGGTGGCCACGACACAGATACGCAGTATTTT. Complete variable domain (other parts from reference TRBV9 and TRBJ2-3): DSGVTQTPKHLITATGQRVTLRCSPRSGDLSVYWYQQSLDQGLQFLIQYYNGEERAKGNILERFSAQQFPDLHSELNLSSLELGDSALYFCASSVGGHDTDTQYFGPGTRLTVL.

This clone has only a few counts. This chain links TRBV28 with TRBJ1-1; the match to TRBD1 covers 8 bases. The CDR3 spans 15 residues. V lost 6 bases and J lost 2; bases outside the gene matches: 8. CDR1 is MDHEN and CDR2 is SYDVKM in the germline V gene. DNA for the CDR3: TGTGCCAGCAGATCCGGACAGGGACTCAACACTGAAGCTTTCTTT. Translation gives CASRSGQGLNTEAFF.

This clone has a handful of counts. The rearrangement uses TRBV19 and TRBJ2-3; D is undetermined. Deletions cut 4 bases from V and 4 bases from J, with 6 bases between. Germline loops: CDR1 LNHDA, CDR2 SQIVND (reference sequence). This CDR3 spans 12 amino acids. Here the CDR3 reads CASSTSSDTQYF. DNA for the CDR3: TGTGCCAGTAGTACGAGTTCAGATACGCAGTATTTT. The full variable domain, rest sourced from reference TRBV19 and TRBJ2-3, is DGGITQSPKYLFRKEGQNVTLSCEQNLNHDAMYWYRQDPGQGLRLIYYSQIVNDFQKGDIAEGYSVSREKKESFPLTVTSAQKNPTAFYLCASSTSSDTQYFGPGTRLTVL.

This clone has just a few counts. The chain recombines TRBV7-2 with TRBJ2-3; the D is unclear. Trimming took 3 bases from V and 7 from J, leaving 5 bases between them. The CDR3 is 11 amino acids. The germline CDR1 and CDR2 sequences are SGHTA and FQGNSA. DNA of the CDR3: TGTGCCAGCAGCTTTCGGTATACGCAGTATTTT. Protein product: CASSFRYTQYF. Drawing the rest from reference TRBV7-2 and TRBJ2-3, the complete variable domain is GAGVSQSPSNKVTEKGKDVELRCDPISGHTALYWYRQSLGQGLEFLIYFQGNSAPDKSGLPSDRFSAERTGGSVSTLTIQRTQQEDSAVYLCASSFRYTQYFGPGTRLTVL.

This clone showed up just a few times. The CDR3: CASRGSGRQNEQFF. CDR3 nucleotide sequence: TGTGCCAGCAGGGGTAGCGGGAGACAGAATGAGCAGTTCTTC. This chain uses TRBV28 with TRBJ2-1; 9 bases align to TRBD2. Trimming removed 6 bases from V and 7 bases from J; junction bases left unmatched: 7. CDR1 and CDR2 (germline): MDHEN, SYDVKM. This CDR3 has 14 amino acids. The whole variable domain, filled in from reference TRBV28 and TRBJ2-1, reads DVKVTQSSRYLVKRTGEKVFLECVQDMDHENMFWYRQDPGLGLRLIYFSYDVKMKEKGDIPEGYSVSREKKERFSLILESASTNQTSMYLCASRGSGRQNEQFFGPGTRLTVL.

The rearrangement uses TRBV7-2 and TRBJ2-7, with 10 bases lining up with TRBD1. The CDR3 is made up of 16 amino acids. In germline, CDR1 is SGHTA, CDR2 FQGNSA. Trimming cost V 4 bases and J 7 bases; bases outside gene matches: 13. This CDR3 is CASSYTGTGAPLEQYF. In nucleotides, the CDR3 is TGTGCCAGCAGCTACACCGGGACAGGGGCCCCCCTGGAGCAGTACTTC.

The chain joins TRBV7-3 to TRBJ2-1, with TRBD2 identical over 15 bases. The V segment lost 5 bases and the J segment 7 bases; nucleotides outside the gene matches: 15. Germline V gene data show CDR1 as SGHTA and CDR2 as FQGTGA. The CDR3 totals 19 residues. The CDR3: CASSAPPGLAGGPLNEQFF. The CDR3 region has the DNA TGTGCCAGCAGCGCCCCCCCCGGACTAGCGGGAGGGCCTCTAAATGAGCAGTTCTTC.

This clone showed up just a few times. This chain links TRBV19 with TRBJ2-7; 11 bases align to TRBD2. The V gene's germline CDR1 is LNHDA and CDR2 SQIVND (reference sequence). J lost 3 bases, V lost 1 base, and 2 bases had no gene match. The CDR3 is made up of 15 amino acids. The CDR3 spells CASSIGGTSGYEQYF. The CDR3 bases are TGTGCCAGTAGTATAGGGGGGACTAGCGGCTACGAGCAGTACTTC.

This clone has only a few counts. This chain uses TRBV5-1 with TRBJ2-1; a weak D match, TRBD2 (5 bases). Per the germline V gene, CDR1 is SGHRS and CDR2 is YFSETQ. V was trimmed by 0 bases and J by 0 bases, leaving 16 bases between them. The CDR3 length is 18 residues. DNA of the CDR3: TGCGCCAGCAGCTTGGAGAGCGGAGGCCTCTACTCCTACAATGAGCAGTTCTTC. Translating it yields CASSLESGGLYSYNEQFF.

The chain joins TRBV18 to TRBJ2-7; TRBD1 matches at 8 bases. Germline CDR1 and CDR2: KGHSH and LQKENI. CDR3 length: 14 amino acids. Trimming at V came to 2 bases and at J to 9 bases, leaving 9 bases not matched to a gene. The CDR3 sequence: CASSPGDRRFWQYF. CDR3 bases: TGTGCCAGCTCACCAGGGGACAGGAGGTTCTGGCAGTACTTC.

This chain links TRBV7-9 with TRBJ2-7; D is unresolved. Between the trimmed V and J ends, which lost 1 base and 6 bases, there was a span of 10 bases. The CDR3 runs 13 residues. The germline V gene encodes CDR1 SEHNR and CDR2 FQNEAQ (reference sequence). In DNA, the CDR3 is TGTGCCAGCAGCTTAGGTCCCAATCCCGAGCAGTACTTC. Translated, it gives CASSLGPNPEQYF.

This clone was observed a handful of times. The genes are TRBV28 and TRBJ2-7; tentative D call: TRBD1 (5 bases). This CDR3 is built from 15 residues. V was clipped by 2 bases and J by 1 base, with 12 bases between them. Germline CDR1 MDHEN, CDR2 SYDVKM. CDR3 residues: CASSLQGARSYEQYF. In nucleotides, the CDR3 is TGTGCCAGCAGTTTACAGGGCGCGCGGTCCTACGAGCAGTACTTC.

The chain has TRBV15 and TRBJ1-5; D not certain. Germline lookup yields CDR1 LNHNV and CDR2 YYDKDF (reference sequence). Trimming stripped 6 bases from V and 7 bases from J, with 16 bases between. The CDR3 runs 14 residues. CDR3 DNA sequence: TGTGCCACCAGGGAGGTGCGGGCAGGACAGCCCCAGCATTTT. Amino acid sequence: CATREVRAGQPQHF.

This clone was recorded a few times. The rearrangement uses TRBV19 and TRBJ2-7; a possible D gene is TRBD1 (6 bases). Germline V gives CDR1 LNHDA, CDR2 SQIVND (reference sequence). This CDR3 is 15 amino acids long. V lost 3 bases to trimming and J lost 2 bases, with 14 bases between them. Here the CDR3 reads CASSMSGRGAYEQYF. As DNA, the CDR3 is TGTGCCAGTAGTATGAGCGGCAGGGGAGCCTACGAGCAGTACTTC.

The DNA for the CDR3 is TGTGCCAGTACCGAGGGTTTGTCTGGCTACACCTTC. It yields the protein CASTEGLSGYTF. The chain links TRBV19 to TRBJ1-2; D gene ambiguous. V was trimmed by 7 bases and J by 7 bases, leaving 13 bases between them. The CDR3 contains 12 residues. Germline CDR1 is LNHDA and CDR2 is SQIVND (reference sequence).

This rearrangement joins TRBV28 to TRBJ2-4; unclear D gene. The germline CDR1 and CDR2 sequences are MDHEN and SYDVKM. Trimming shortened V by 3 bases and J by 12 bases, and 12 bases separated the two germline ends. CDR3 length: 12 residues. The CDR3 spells CASSLPESTQYF. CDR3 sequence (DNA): TGTGCCAGCAGTTTGCCTGAGTCTACTCAGTACTTC.

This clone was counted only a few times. The CDR3 spells CASRRDSGETQYF. Here the CDR3 DNA reads TGTGCCAGCAGACGCGATTCGGGAGAGACCCAGTACTTC. V is TRBV2 and J is TRBJ2-5, with D hard to call. CDR3 size: 13 residues. Germline V CDR1 and CDR2: SNHLY, FYNNEI. Trimming took off 6 bases at V and 4 bases at J, with 12 bases between the two ends.

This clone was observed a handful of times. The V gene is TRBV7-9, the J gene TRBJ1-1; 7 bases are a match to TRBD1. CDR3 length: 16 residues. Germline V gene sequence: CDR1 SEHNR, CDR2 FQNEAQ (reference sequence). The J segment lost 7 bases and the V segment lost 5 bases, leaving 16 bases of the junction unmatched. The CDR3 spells CASSAPPGQRFGEAFF. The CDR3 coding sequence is TGTGCCAGCAGCGCACCTCCGGGACAGAGGTTTGGTGAAGCTTTCTTT. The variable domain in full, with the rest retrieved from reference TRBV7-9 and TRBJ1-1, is DTGVSQNPRHKITKRGQNVTFRCDPISEHNRLYWYRQTLGQGPEFLTYFQNEAQLEKSRLLSDRFSAERPKGSFSTLEIQRTEQGDSAMYLCASSAPPGQRFGEAFFGQGTRLTVV.